The 4 T cell receptor beta chains reported below all come from one sample, sequenced in a study of early T cells in non-severe SARS-CoV-2 infection. One entry per CDR3 protein results from TCRdb running MiXCR on the 5' RACE reads. This sample has about 100,000 distinct CDR3 sequences, with roughly 12% found just once. The specimen was whole blood. Receptors were obtained from an adult who was a healthcare worker with PCR-confirmed SARS-CoV-2 infection or an uninfected control (not recorded which).

A few counts support this clonotype. V is TRBV20-1 and J is TRBJ2-7; D call uncertain. Trimming removed 0 bases at V and 3 bases at J, with 9 bases between. The CDR3 sequence is 13 residues long. The germline gives CDR1 DFQATT, CDR2 SNEGSKA (reference sequence). CDR3 sequence reads: CSARDKFGYEQYF. The CDR3 region has the DNA TGCAGTGCTAGAGATAAGTTCGGCTACGAGCAGTACTTC.

A few counts support this clonotype. This rearrangement joins TRBV7-6 to TRBJ2-3; 9 bases are shared with TRBD1. Germline loops: CDR1 SGHVS, CDR2 FNYEAQ. The CDR3 covers 17 residues. V lost 5 bases, J lost 3 bases, and 12 bases stayed unmatched. CDR3 coding DNA: TGTGCCAGCAGCCCTATATTTAACAGGGGGCGTACAGATACGCAGTATTTT. Translation gives CASSPIFNRGRTDTQYF.

This clonotype was seen a handful of times. This chain links TRBV18 with TRBJ2-1, with D possibly being TRBD1 (6 bases). From germline, CDR1 is KGHSH and CDR2 LQKENI. This CDR3 has 12 residues. Deletions cut 7 bases from V and 5 bases from J, with 9 bases between. The CDR3 region is CASFTGNNEQFF. The CDR3 DNA reads TGTGCCAGCTTCACAGGGAACAATGAGCAGTTCTTC.

This clonotype appeared a few times. This chain connects TRBV6-5 to TRBJ2-4; D gene unclear. The CDR3 contains 14 residues. Germline CDR1 MNHEY, CDR2 SVGAGI. Trimming pared 5 bases from V and 6 bases from J, leaving 14 bases between. Written as DNA, the CDR3 is TGTGCCAGCAGTCCCGGACCGGGCCCAAACATTCAGTACTTC. Translation: CASSPGPGPNIQYF.